The next 9 T cell receptor beta chains were all read from a single sample in a study of Graves' ophthalmopathy and Graves' hyperthyroidism. RNA transcripts served as template for amplifying TCR beta CDR3 sequences. HTBI primers were used in a first-round RT-PCR, which preceded a second-round multiplex PCR. TCRdb recomputed calls from the multiplex PCR reads with MiXCR, one row per CDR3 protein. Of about 370,000 distinct CDR3 sequences in the sample, 15% to 20% were seen once. The sample comprised peripheral blood. Receptors were obtained from a woman younger than 35 with Graves' ophthalmopathy.

V gene TRBV15 combines with J gene TRBJ1-1, with a tentative D call TRBD1 (6 bases). Trimming took off 3 bases at V and 2 bases at J, with 7 bases between the two ends. This CDR3 comprises 13 residues. The germline V gene encodes CDR1 LNHNV and CDR2 YYDKDF (reference sequence). CDR3 region: CATSRTGNTEAFF. The DNA for the CDR3 is TGTGCCACCAGCAGGACAGGTAACACTGAAGCTTTCTTT.

This clonotype was counted many times. The chain uses TRBV9 and TRBJ1-1; TRBD1 aligns across 12 bases. Per the germline V gene, CDR1 is SGDLS and CDR2 is YYNGEE. The J segment lost 4 bases and the V segment lost 3 bases, leaving 16 bases of the junction unmatched. CDR3 length: 19 residues. DNA for the CDR3: TGTGCCAGCAGCGCCGGACCGGGACAGGGGGCGCCGGGAAGCACTGAAGCTTTCTTT. The encoded protein is CASSAGPGQGAPGSTEAFF. Full variable domain (remainder filled in from reference TRBV9 and TRBJ1-1): DSGVTQTPKHLITATGQRVTLRCSPRSGDLSVYWYQQSLDQGLQFLIQYYNGEERAKGNILERFSAQQFPDLHSELNLSSLELGDSALYFCASSAGPGQGAPGSTEAFFGQGTRLTVV.

The chain is built from TRBV2 and TRBJ2-5, with TRBD2 matching 8 bases. Germline trimming cut 7 bases from V and 5 bases from J; bases unmatched to any gene: 9. Germline V gene sequence: CDR1 SNHLY, CDR2 FYNNEI. This CDR3 spans 14 amino acids. The CDR3 coding sequence is TGTGCCAGCAAATCCAGCGGGAGTCTGGAGACCCAGTACTTC. Residues: CASKSSGSLETQYF.

This clonotype was counted ten times or more. The rearrangement links TRBV6-1 to TRBJ2-7; D may be TRBD1 (6 bases). There are 15 residues in the CDR3. The germline gives CDR1 MNHNS, CDR2 SASEGT. V gave up 5 bases and J gave up 0 bases, with 14 bases separating them. Here the CDR3 DNA reads TGTGCCAGCAGTCCGCCCGGGACAAGCTCCTACGAGCAGTACTTC. Translated: CASSPPGTSSYEQYF.

This chain uses TRBV6-1 with TRBJ2-7; D assignment may be TRBD1 or TRBD2 (6 bases each). Trimming left V 4 bases short and J 3 bases short, with 10 bases between. The CDR3 has 13 amino acids. Germline-derived CDR1 and CDR2 are MNHNS and SASEGT. This CDR3 is CASSGGGGYEQYV. For the CDR3, the DNA is TGTGCCAGCAGTGGCGGAGGGGGCTACGAGCAGTACGTC.

The gene calls are TRBV7-8 and TRBJ2-5; D unresolved. The germline V gene encodes CDR1 SGHVS and CDR2 FQNEAQ. The V gene lost 4 bases and the J gene lost 2 bases, with 11 bases spanning the gap. CDR3 length: 14 residues. CDR3 amino acids: CASSSRLIQETQYF. The CDR3 DNA is TGTGCCAGCAGCTCCCGACTGATACAAGAGACCCAGTACTTC. Based on the CDR3 plus reference TRBV7-8 and TRBJ2-5, the full variable domain is GAGVSQSPRYKVAKRGQDVALRCDPISGHVSLFWYQQALGQGPEFLTYFQNEAQLDKSGLPSDRFFAERPEGSVSTLKIQRTQQEDSAVYLCASSSRLIQETQYFGPGTRLLVL.

This sequence joins TRBV6-5 and TRBJ2-7, with a weak D call TRBD1 (5 bases). The V end was cut by 2 bases, the J end by 6 bases, with 11 bases between. The CDR3 covers 13 residues. Germline V gives CDR1 MNHEY, CDR2 SVGAGI. The CDR3 spells CASSYGQGSEQYF. CDR3 DNA: TGTGCCAGCAGTTACGGGCAGGGTTCCGAGCAGTACTTC.

Ten or more counts support this clonotype. V is TRBV12-3 or TRBV12-4 and J is TRBJ2-2, with D tentatively TRBD2 (5 bases). The CDR3 is made up of 18 amino acids. V was pared by 5 bases and J by 3 bases, with 22 bases between. The CDR3 nucleotides read TGTGCCAGCAGTCCTCTTCGGGGAGCATTAGCTTACACCGGGGAGCTGTTTTTT. As protein: CASSPLRGALAYTGELFF.

This clonotype was recorded many times. The rearrangement links TRBV20-1 to TRBJ2-5; tentative D call: TRBD1 (5 bases). Germline CDR1 DFQATT, CDR2 SNEGSKA (reference sequence). Trimming removed 7 bases at V and 4 bases at J, with 16 bases between. This CDR3 comprises 13 residues. Here the CDR3 reads CSVGNSQGETQYF. The CDR3 DNA is TGCAGTGTAGGAAACTCCCAGGGAGAGACCCAGTACTTC.